The 16 T cell receptor beta chains reported below all come from one sample, sequenced in a study of blood T cell repertoires in COVID-19. The method was immunoSEQ multiplex PCR; TCRdb's version includes in-frame clones alone and lacks a portion of them. Of 150,000 or so clones in the sample, about 90% were seen once. The sample consisted of peripheral blood. All receptors derive from an elderly man with acute or convalescent COVID-19.

The CDR3 coding sequence is TGTGCCAGCACCAGACAGGGCAATCAGCCCCAGCATTTT. This translates into CASTRQGNQPQHF. The genes are TRBV6-5 and TRBJ1-5; TRBD1 might be the D (6 bases). Trimming pared 7 bases from V and 2 bases from J, leaving 9 bases between. Germline V gene sequence: CDR1 MNHEY, CDR2 SVGAGI. The CDR3 is 13 residues long.

The V and J genes are TRBV3-1 (or the pseudogene TRBV3-2) and TRBJ1-6; D is unresolved. V lost 4 bases and J 5 bases, leaving 9 bases between the germline ends. Germline CDR1 and CDR2: LGHDT and YNNKEL (reference sequence). This CDR3 is built from 14 residues. CDR3 loop: CASSRNTNNSPLHF. The DNA for the CDR3 is TGTGCCAGCAGCCGAAACACAAATAATTCACCCCTCCACTTT.

The V gene is TRBV24-1, the J gene TRBJ2-7; D might be TRBD1 (6 bases). CDR3 length: 13 residues. Germline CDR1 reads KGHDR; CDR2 reads SFDVKD. The V end was cut by 10 bases, the J end by 0 bases, with 12 bases between. CDR3 region: CATRTGSSYEQYF. The CDR3 nucleotides are TGTGCCACTCGAACAGGGAGCTCCTACGAGCAGTACTTC.

V is TRBV28 and J is TRBJ2-1; 9 nucleotides match TRBD2. The ends lost 1 base at V and 8 bases at J; junction bases unmatched: 15. Germline CDR1 and CDR2: MDHEN and SYDVKM. This CDR3 region has 18 residues. The CDR3 DNA sequence: TGTGCCAGCAGTTTATACCCCCTAGGTGGCGGGGGGGCTGATGAGCAGTTCTTC. This encodes CASSLYPLGGGGADEQFF.

This clone was counted a few times. This CDR3 is also generated by other DNA sequences in the sample. J is TRBJ2-1 and V is TRBV9, with D tentatively TRBD2 (6 bases). With 2 bases removed from V and 0 bases from J, the gap between germline ends came to 9 bases. From germline, CDR1 is SGDLS and CDR2 YYNGEE. The CDR3 length is 15 residues. DNA of the CDR3: TGTGCCAGCAGCGTTAGCGGAAGCTCCTACAATGAGCAGTTCTTC. It encodes CASSVSGSSYNEQFF.

The chain uses TRBV2 and TRBJ2-1; 7 bases are a match to TRBD2. This CDR3 has 13 residues. Trimming at V came to 8 bases and at J to 7 bases, leaving 8 bases not matched to a gene. CDR1 is SNHLY and CDR2 is FYNNEI in the germline V gene. CDR3 loop: CASGGGTWNEQFF. In nucleotides, the CDR3 is TGTGCCAGCGGGGGGGGGACTTGGAATGAGCAGTTCTTC.

The J gene is TRBJ1-1, the V gene TRBV30; the match to TRBD1 covers 9 bases. The CDR3 length is 14 residues. The V segment lost 1 base and the J segment 5 bases; nucleotides outside the gene matches: 5. Germline V gene data show CDR1 as GTSNPN and CDR2 as SVGIG (reference sequence). CDR3 sequence (DNA): TGTGCCTGGAGTGGGGACAGGGTTCGAACTGAAGCTTTCTTT. Its translation: CAWSGDRVRTEAFF.

On this clone: Other DNA sequences in the same sample also yield this CDR3. The gene calls are TRBV27 and TRBJ1-1; 7 nucleotides align to TRBD1. The CDR3 extends over 12 amino acids. The J segment lost 12 bases and the V segment lost 5 bases, leaving 9 bases of the junction unmatched. The germline gives CDR1 MNHEY, CDR2 SMNVEV (reference sequence). CDR3 sequence reads: CASSRPRDSPFF. The DNA of the CDR3 is TGTGCCAGCAGTCGACCTAGGGACAGTCCTTTCTTT.

This sequence joins TRBV19 and TRBJ2-1; TRBD2 might be the D (5 bases). The CDR3 has 14 amino acids. CDR1 LNHDA and CDR2 SQIVND come from the germline V gene (reference sequence). The V end was cut by 5 bases, the J end by 6 bases, with 14 bases between. DNA for the CDR3: TGTGCCAGTAGTCCGCCGTTTACTAGCAATGAGCAGTTCTTC. Protein: CASSPPFTSNEQFF.

This chain joins TRBV25-1 and TRBJ2-5, with D possibly being TRBD2 (7 bases). With 3 bases removed from V and 4 bases from J, the gap between germline ends came to 12 bases. Germline V lookup: CDR1 MGHDK, CDR2 SYGVNS. The CDR3 extends over 14 amino acids. CDR3 in amino acids: CASSDQGRGETQYF. In nucleotides, the CDR3 is TGTGCCAGCAGTGACCAGGGGAGGGGAGAGACCCAGTACTTC.

The chain couples TRBV6-1 to TRBJ2-3; 16 bases are a match to TRBD2. Germline loops: CDR1 MNHNS, CDR2 SASEGT. There are 16 residues in the CDR3. Germline trimming cut 2 bases from V and 6 bases from J; bases unmatched to any gene: 2. CDR3 protein: CASSEWGLAGGDTQYF. CDR3 bases: TGTGCCAGCAGTGAATGGGGACTAGCGGGGGGGGATACGCAGTATTTT.

The chain combines TRBV12-3 or TRBV12-4 with TRBJ1-2; D remains ambiguous. The V and J ends lost 8 bases and 2 bases respectively, with 6 bases between them. The CDR3 totals 11 residues. CDR3 amino acids: CASGWNYGYTF. The CDR3 coding sequence is TGTGCCAGCGGCTGGAACTATGGCTACACCTTC.

The CDR3 DNA sequence: TGCGCCAGCAGCTTGGCCAGAGGAAACACCATATATTTT. Its protein product is CASSLARGNTIYF. This chain uses TRBV5-1 with TRBJ1-3; D is uncertain. From germline, CDR1 is SGHRS and CDR2 YFSETQ. The CDR3 sequence is 13 residues long. The V end was cut by 0 bases, the J end by 4 bases, with 5 bases between. Combining the CDR3 with reference TRBV5-1 and TRBJ1-3 gives the whole variable domain KAGVTQTPRYLIKTRGQQVTLSCSPISGHRSVSWYQQTPGQGLQFLFEYFSETQRNKGNFPGRFSGRQFSNSRSEMNVSTLELGDSALYLCASSLARGNTIYFGEGSWLTVV.

The CDR3 DNA follows: TGTGCCAGCAAGGACAGAGGGACGCTCTCACCCCTCCACTTT. As protein: CASKDRGTLSPLHF. The chain employs TRBV27 and TRBJ1-6, with TRBD1 as a possible D gene (6 bases). Germline V gene sequence: CDR1 MNHEY, CDR2 SMNVEV (reference sequence). The CDR3 extends over 14 amino acids. V shed 7 bases and J shed 10 bases, with 17 bases lying between them.

The J gene is TRBJ1-2, the V gene TRBV12-3 or TRBV12-4; D gene uncertain. V lost 8 bases to trimming and J lost 4 bases, with 11 bases between them. This CDR3 is built from 12 residues. For the CDR3, the DNA is TGTGCCAGCGGGTTCGGCGGCTATGGCTACACCTTC. Amino acids: CASGFGGYGYTF.

The chain uses TRBV7-9 and TRBJ1-2; tentatively, D is TRBD1 (5 bases). Germline V gene sequence: CDR1 SEHNR, CDR2 FQNEAQ (reference sequence). Trimming took 6 bases from V and 4 from J, leaving 12 bases between them. CDR3 length: 13 residues. The chain's CDR3 is CASSSDTLYGYTF. The DNA of the CDR3 is TGTGCCAGCAGTTCGGACACCCTCTATGGCTACACCTTC.